These 13 T cell receptor beta chains came from one sample sequenced in a study of T cells in Graves' hyperthyroidism and ophthalmopathy (dated 2019 in TCRdb). Library prep was done by multiplex PCR. The listed sequencing device is Illumina HiSeq 2000. TCR beta CDR3 regions were amplified from RNA transcripts. The first round of RT-PCR for the TCR CDR3 was performed with the HTBI primer set and the Qiagen OneStep RT-PCR kit. TCRdb ran its own pipeline on the public reads, namely fastp trimming at Q25 and MiXCR clone calling, and kept in-frame beta chains. Every CDR3 protein is listed once, alongside the most common genes and DNA of its rows. Across this sample there are a few hundred thousand distinct CDR3 sequences, with less than 25% seen only once. The top ten hold about 26% of the sample. The sequencing input was blood. Receptors were obtained from a man between 18 and 35 years old with Graves' hyperthyroidism.

This clonotype was picked up many times. This chain uses TRBV7-6 with TRBJ2-5, with D perhaps being TRBD1 or TRBD2 (5 bases each). The CDR3 is 15 amino acids. The V end was cut by 5 bases, the J end by 2 bases, with 15 bases between. Per the germline V gene, CDR1 is SGHVS and CDR2 is FNYEAQ. CDR3 sequence (DNA): TGTGCCAGCAGCCCCGATGGGGGACGACAAGAGACCCAGTACTTC. Protein: CASSPDGGRQETQYF.

This clonotype was recorded many times. The gene calls are TRBV6-2 or TRBV6-3 and TRBJ2-7; 7 bases agree with TRBD1. Trimming at V came to 4 bases and at J to 2 bases, leaving 5 bases not matched to a gene. This CDR3 is 14 amino acids long. The germline gives CDR1 MNHEY, CDR2 SVGEGT. CDR3 amino acids: CASSFPGQPYEQYF. DNA of the CDR3: TGTGCCAGCAGTTTTCCGGGACAGCCCTACGAGCAGTACTTC.

The rearrangement joins TRBV20-1 to TRBJ2-5; 12 bases match TRBD2. With 3 bases clipped from V and 4 bases from J, the junction kept 3 bases outside the gene matches. CDR3 length: 14 amino acids. CDR1 is DFQATT, CDR2 SNEGSKA, per germline (reference sequence). The CDR3 reads CSARAGLAGETQYF. CDR3 DNA sequence: TGCAGTGCTAGGGCGGGACTAGCGGGAGAGACCCAGTACTTC.

The gene calls are TRBV7-8 and TRBJ1-1, with D unclear. Germline CDR1 is SGHVS and CDR2 is FQNEAQ. Trimming cost V 5 bases and J 4 bases, with 11 bases left between them. The CDR3 has 13 amino acids. In DNA, the CDR3 is TGTGCCAGCAGCCCTTACCTAGGCACTGAAGCTTTCTTT. Protein product: CASSPYLGTEAFF.

There are many counts of this clonotype. This chain links TRBV5-1 with TRBJ1-2, with a tentative D call TRBD1 (6 bases). The CDR3 length is 14 residues. Per the germline V gene, CDR1 is SGHRS and CDR2 is YFSETQ. The V end lost 7 bases, the J end lost 7 bases, and 20 bases lay between the germline ends. CDR3 coding DNA: TGCGCCAGCGGTGAACCCGGGGGCCCCTCTGGCTACACCTTC. It translates to CASGEPGGPSGYTF.

This clonotype was found many times. The J gene is TRBJ1-1, the V gene TRBV7-9; D gene ambiguous. V dropped 5 bases and J dropped 6 bases, with 16 bases sitting between them. The CDR3 is made up of 14 amino acids. Germline loops: CDR1 SEHNR, CDR2 FQNEAQ (reference sequence). The CDR3 spells CASSPWSGEAEAFF. The CDR3, as DNA: TGTGCCAGCAGCCCCTGGAGTGGGGAGGCTGAAGCTTTCTTT.

This clonotype was seen a few times. This chain connects TRBV3-1 to TRBJ2-2, with TRBD1 matching over 8 bases. CDR1 LGHDT and CDR2 YNNKEL come from the germline V gene (reference sequence). This CDR3 has 17 amino acids. J gave up 3 bases and V 0 bases, and 6 bases lay outside the gene matches. The CDR3: CASSQDSGGVDTGELFF. The CDR3 nucleotides read TGTGCCAGCAGCCAAGATTCAGGGGGCGTCGACACCGGGGAGCTGTTTTTT.

V and J are TRBV6-1 and TRBJ1-2; tentative D call: TRBD1 (5 bases). V was clipped by 4 bases and J by 4 bases, with 16 bases between them. This CDR3 spans 15 amino acids. CDR1 is MNHNS and CDR2 is SASEGT in the germline V gene. CDR3 protein: CASSAARQTSYGYTF. The CDR3 region has the DNA TGTGCCAGCAGTGCGGCGAGACAGACGAGCTATGGCTACACCTTC.

This chain joins TRBV25-1 and TRBJ2-7; D is tentatively TRBD1 or TRBD2 (5 bases each). From germline, CDR1 is MGHDK and CDR2 SYGVNS. V lost 2 bases and J lost 8, with 16 bases in between. This CDR3 is built from 14 residues. The CDR3 is CASSERSHGAKQYF. The DNA for the CDR3 is TGTGCCAGCAGTGAACGGTCCCACGGGGCAAAGCAGTACTTC.

The V gene is TRBV30, the J gene TRBJ1-6, with 7 bases lining up with TRBD1. V dropped 1 base and J dropped 6; count of bases not matched to a gene: 3. Germline CDR1 GTSNPN, CDR2 SVGIG (reference sequence). The CDR3 is 14 residues long. The CDR3 protein is CAWSGAGGNSPLHF. The CDR3 DNA reads as TGTGCCTGGAGTGGGGCAGGGGGTAATTCACCCCTCCACTTT.

The rearrangement joins TRBV11-2 to TRBJ2-7; tentatively, D is TRBD2 (5 bases). Trimming removed 1 base from V and 3 bases from J, with 13 bases in between. Germline CDR1 SGHAT, CDR2 FQNNGV. The CDR3 is made up of 15 amino acids. The CDR3 DNA sequence: TGTGCCAGCAGCTTAGCCTGGCGGGTGGGCTACGAGCAGTACTTC. Its protein is CASSLAWRVGYEQYF.

This chain joins TRBV6-2 or TRBV6-3 and TRBJ1-2; tentative D call: TRBD1 (5 bases). CDR1 is MNHEY, CDR2 SVGEGT, per germline. Trimming left V 2 bases short and J 2 bases short, with 12 bases between. The CDR3 has 15 residues. The CDR3 sequence is CASSYPRRGNYGYTF. CDR3 DNA: TGTGCCAGCAGTTACCCCCGGAGGGGAAACTATGGCTACACCTTC.

This clonotype showed up many times. The rearrangement links TRBV6-2 or TRBV6-3 to TRBJ2-5; D is perhaps TRBD1 (7 bases). V lost 4 bases and J 4 bases, leaving 22 bases between the germline ends. The length of the CDR3 is 17 residues. CDR1 is MNHEY, CDR2 SVGEGT, per germline. CDR3 residues: CASSLSRGKEGAETQYF. CDR3 nucleotides: TGTGCCAGCAGTTTAAGTCGGGGCAAGGAGGGGGCAGAGACCCAGTACTTC.